This TCR beta chain was obtained from a study of T cell responses to AZD1222 COVID-19 vaccine. Findings of the study overall: In the spike-specific TCR repertoire, nearly half reportedly target unmutated variant regions. Scientists sampled the repertoires only once the peak T cell response had passed.

Trimming pared 3 bases from V and 6 bases from J, leaving 9 bases between. The CDR3 loop spans 13 amino acids. The germline gives CDR1 SEHNR, CDR2 FQNEAQ (reference sequence). Profiling relied on immunoSEQ multiplex PCR, and the TCRdb table lists in-frame clones only, not all of them. This table has approximately 100,000 clones, roughly 90% appearing once. Note on this clone: The antigen is undetermined.

The specimen was peripheral blood, collected on day 0 of AZD1222 vaccination. This clonotype was sampled from an adult in good health. The chain links TRBV7-9 to TRBJ1-5; D is unresolved. The CDR3 loop reads CASSLSMSQPQHF. The CDR3 region has the DNA TGTGCCAGCAGCTTGAGTATGAGTCAGCCCCAGCATTTT.